Following are 30 T cell receptor beta chains from one sample sequenced in a study of blood T cell repertoires in COVID-19. Clones were sequenced by immunoSEQ multiplex PCR, and TCRdb holds only the in-frame ones, with some missing. The repertoire holds about 260,000 clones, about 82% seen once, with roughly 1.9% in the top ten. The material sequenced was PBMCs or T cells enriched from blood (not recorded which). The receptors come from a woman aged 50 to 65 who had recovered from COVID-19.

The table lists this clone with a count of one. The chain is built from TRBV18 and TRBJ2-5; 7 bases map to TRBD2. Germline lookup yields CDR1 KGHSH and CDR2 LQKENI. CDR3 length: 18 amino acids. V was pared by 3 bases and J by 2 bases, with 15 bases of the junction left unmatched. In nucleotides, the CDR3 is TGTGCCAGCTCACCGGACTTTATGCGGGGGTCCCGTCAAGAGACCCAGTACTTC. Translating it yields CASSPDFMRGSRQETQYF.

The chain combines TRBV10-2 with TRBJ2-1, with 13 bases identical to TRBD2. CDR1 is WSHSY, CDR2 SAAADI, per germline. CDR3 size: 17 residues. V dropped 6 bases and J dropped 2; count of bases not matched to a gene: 7. The CDR3 DNA reads TGCGCCAGCAGACCTACTAGCGGGAGGGCCCCCTACAATGAGCAGTTCTTC. It yields the protein CASRPTSGRAPYNEQFF.

This chain joins TRBV6-5 and TRBJ2-2; D possibly corresponds to TRBD1 (6 bases). This CDR3 has 15 residues. The V gene lost 8 bases and the J gene lost 0 bases, with 13 bases spanning the gap. Germline V lookup: CDR1 MNHEY, CDR2 SVGAGI. The CDR3 DNA sequence: TGTGCCAGCGGGCATGACAGGTCGAACACCGGGGAGCTGTTTTTT. Translating gives CASGHDRSNTGELFF.

This clone was seen only a few times. The chain employs TRBV7-9 and TRBJ2-1; 9 nucleotides match TRBD2. This CDR3 comprises 17 residues. CDR1 and CDR2 (germline): SEHNR, FQNEAQ (reference sequence). V lost 5 bases to trimming and J lost 7 bases; unmatched junction nucleotides: 15. The CDR3 region is CASSPLGGRAFQNEQFF. In DNA form, the CDR3 reads TGTGCCAGCAGCCCCCTTGGCGGGAGGGCCTTTCAGAATGAGCAGTTCTTC.

This chain's CDR3 is CASNKQGNSNQPQHF. CDR3 in DNA: TGTGCCAGCAATAAACAGGGGAATAGCAATCAGCCCCAGCATTTT. The chain employs TRBV2 and TRBJ1-5; 7 bases are shared with TRBD1. Per the germline V gene, CDR1 is SNHLY and CDR2 is FYNNEI. J gave up 0 bases and V 7 bases, and 6 bases lay outside the gene matches. This CDR3 has 15 residues. The full variable domain, completed using reference TRBV2 and TRBJ1-5, is EPEVTQTPSHQVTQMGQEVILRCVPISNHLYFYWYRQILGQKVEFLVSFYNNEISEKSEIFDDQFSVERPDGSNFTLKIRSTKLEDSAMYFCASNKQGNSNQPQHFGDGTRLSIL.

This clone turned up a few times. J is TRBJ1-5 and V is TRBV6-2 or TRBV6-3, with a tentative D call TRBD1 (5 bases). CDR1 MNHEY and CDR2 SVGEGT come from the germline V gene. The CDR3 spans 18 residues. Trimming cost V 5 bases and J 5 bases, with 25 bases left between them. The CDR3 here is CASSTPKAGLLFYQPQHF. The CDR3 region has the DNA TGTGCCAGCAGTACCCCCAAAGCGGGACTACTGTTTTATCAGCCCCAGCATTTT.

The gene calls are TRBV28 and TRBJ1-5; possibly TRBD1 for D (6 bases). Deletions cut 2 bases from V and 5 bases from J, with 16 bases between. CDR3 length: 16 residues. CDR1 MDHEN and CDR2 SYDVKM come from the germline V gene. The CDR3 DNA is TGTGCCAGCAGTTTAGGGTCAGGGGCTTACGATCAGCCCCAGCATTTT. Translation gives CASSLGSGAYDQPQHF.

This clone was counted only a few times. The V gene is TRBV9, the J gene TRBJ1-2, with TRBD1 matching 11 bases. The V gene's germline CDR1 is SGDLS and CDR2 YYNGEE. The V gene end was trimmed by 3 bases and the J gene end by 2 bases; junction bases not matched to a gene: 3. The CDR3 spans 15 residues. The CDR3: CASSARDRGNYGYTF. As DNA, the CDR3 is TGTGCCAGCAGCGCCCGGGACAGGGGGAACTATGGCTACACCTTC.

The chain couples TRBV5-1 to TRBJ2-5; tentative D call: TRBD1 (5 bases). Deletions cut 3 bases from V and 5 bases from J, with 14 bases between. This CDR3 has 14 residues. In germline, CDR1 is SGHRS, CDR2 YFSETQ. The CDR3 is CASSSRRGGETQYF. The DNA for the CDR3 is TGCGCCAGCAGCTCAAGAAGGGGTGGGGAGACCCAGTACTTC.

V is TRBV6-4 and J is TRBJ2-1, with no clear D. The germline CDR1 and CDR2 sequences are MRHNA and SNTAGT. V gave up 0 bases and J gave up 4 bases, with 7 bases separating them. CDR3 length: 14 residues. CDR3 DNA: TGTGCCAGCAGTGACTCCGCAGATTACAATGAGCAGTTCTTC. Translation gives CASSDSADYNEQFF.

The V call is TRBV7-9, the J call TRBJ2-1; 8 nucleotides line up with TRBD1. J lost 7 bases, V lost 6 bases, and 8 bases had no gene match. This CDR3 comprises 14 residues. Germline V gene lookup returns CDR1 SEHNR and CDR2 FQNEAQ (reference sequence). DNA of the CDR3: TGTGCCAGCAGGCCCGGACAGGGTCGGAATGAGCAGTTCTTC. This encodes CASRPGQGRNEQFF.

The J gene is TRBJ1-4, the V gene TRBV30; 10 nucleotides agree with TRBD1. J gave up 3 bases and V 6 bases, and 13 bases lay outside the gene matches. The germline V gene encodes CDR1 GTSNPN and CDR2 SVGIG (reference sequence). The CDR3 sequence is 17 residues long. CDR3 protein: CACKTGGGILANEKLFF. DNA of the CDR3: TGTGCCTGTAAGACAGGGGGCGGCATATTAGCTAATGAAAAACTGTTTTTT.

The V gene is TRBV9, the J gene TRBJ2-5, with 9 positions matching TRBD2. Trimming removed 1 base from V and 4 bases from J; junction bases left unmatched: 8. The CDR3 sequence is 16 residues long. Per germline, CDR1 SGDLS and CDR2 YYNGEE. The chain's CDR3 is CASSVRAGGPLETQYF. The CDR3 region has the DNA TGTGCCAGCAGCGTACGGGCGGGGGGGCCTTTAGAGACCCAGTACTTC.

V gene TRBV6-6 combines with J gene TRBJ1-1; D unclear. This CDR3 has 12 amino acids. The V gene lost 2 bases and the J gene lost 8 bases, with 9 bases spanning the gap. CDR1 and CDR2 (germline): MNHNY, SVGAGI (reference sequence). The CDR3 sequence: CASSYEATEAFF. As DNA, the CDR3 is TGTGCCAGCAGTTACGAGGCCACAGAAGCTTTCTTT.

The chain is built from TRBV7-9 and TRBJ2-3; 9 bases line up with TRBD1. The CDR3 consists of 16 residues. Trimming removed 4 bases from V and 4 bases from J; junction bases left unmatched: 9. Germline V CDR1 and CDR2: SEHNR, FQNEAQ (reference sequence). CDR3 nucleotides: TGTGCCAGCAGCTCTAGCAGGGACAGGGTGTCAGATACGCAGTATTTT. Translation gives CASSSSRDRVSDTQYF.

V usage is TRBV24-1 and J usage is TRBJ1-2; 7 bases map to TRBD1. Germline CDR1 and CDR2: KGHDR and SFDVKD. The CDR3 is 13 amino acids. J was trimmed by 7 bases and V by 3 bases; bases with no gene match: 4. CDR3 sequence: CATSDRDRSGYTF. In DNA form, the CDR3 reads TGTGCCACCAGTGATCGGGACAGAAGTGGCTACACCTTC.

The chain is built from TRBV13 and TRBJ2-1, with TRBD2 matching 10 bases. The CDR3 has 15 residues. V lost 5 bases to trimming and J lost 6 bases; unmatched junction nucleotides: 7. CDR1 and CDR2 (germline): PRHDT, FYEKMQ (reference sequence). CDR3 amino acids: CASSVPGLASNEQFF. Written as DNA, the CDR3 is TGTGCCAGCAGCGTACCGGGACTAGCGAGCAATGAGCAGTTCTTC.

This chain uses TRBV15 with TRBJ2-5; TRBD2 matches 9 bases. The CDR3 covers 15 residues. Germline CDR1 is LNHNV and CDR2 is YYDKDF (reference sequence). V lost 3 bases, J lost 5 bases, and 7 bases stayed unmatched. CDR3 nucleotide sequence: TGTGCCACCAGCAGCAGGACTAGCGCGGCGGAGACCCAGTACTTC. Translated: CATSSRTSAAETQYF.

The chain is built from TRBV7-2 and TRBJ2-5; D gene unclear. CDR3 size: 15 residues. Per the germline V gene, CDR1 is SGHTA and CDR2 is FQGNSA. The germline V and J ends were trimmed by 5 bases and 2 bases, with 15 bases remaining between them. The CDR3 reads CASSPAHATQETQYF. The CDR3, as DNA: TGTGCCAGCAGCCCCGCGCACGCGACTCAAGAGACCCAGTACTTC.

The rearrangement joins TRBV9 to TRBJ2-1, with D tentatively TRBD2 (6 bases). Germline CDR1 and CDR2: SGDLS and YYNGEE. The CDR3 extends over 13 amino acids. The V end lost 7 bases, the J end lost 2 bases, and 10 bases lay between the germline ends. In nucleotides, the CDR3 is TGTGCCAGCCACGCGGGACCCTACAATGAGCAGTTCTTC. It translates to CASHAGPYNEQFF.

The V and J genes are TRBV6-5 and TRBJ1-1; D is undetermined. The CDR3 spans 12 residues. V was trimmed by 8 bases and J by 1 base, leaving 8 bases between them. Germline V gene sequence: CDR1 MNHEY, CDR2 SVGAGI. The CDR3 bases are TGTGCCAGCGCTCCACAGAACACTGAAGCTTTCTTT. Translated: CASAPQNTEAFF.

The V and J genes are TRBV7-9 and TRBJ2-7; a weak D match, TRBD2 (5 bases). This CDR3 has 12 amino acids. V was cut by 5 bases and J by 3 bases, with 8 bases left in between. The germline V gene has CDR1 SEHNR and CDR2 FQNEAQ (reference sequence). The CDR3 loop is CASSPDFYEQYF. The CDR3 nucleotides read TGTGCCAGCAGCCCGGACTTCTACGAGCAGTACTTC.

The rearrangement links TRBV3-1 (or the pseudogene TRBV3-2) to TRBJ1-2; D perhaps matches TRBD1 (6 bases). V was cut by 1 base and J by 6 bases, with 12 bases left in between. Germline CDR1 LGHDT, CDR2 YNNKEL (reference sequence). The CDR3 has 14 amino acids. The CDR3 nucleotides are TGTGCCAGCAGCCAAGGCAACAGGGAAGATGGCTACACCTTC. Translation: CASSQGNREDGYTF.

The chain recombines TRBV18 with TRBJ2-5; 10 nucleotides align to TRBD1. Germline loops: CDR1 KGHSH, CDR2 LQKENI. The CDR3 covers 14 residues. Trimming at V came to 5 bases and at J to 4 bases, leaving 4 bases not matched to a gene. The CDR3 bases are TGTGCCAGCTCAGCGACAGGGGGCGCAGAGACCCAGTACTTC. Protein product: CASSATGGAETQYF.

V is TRBV19 and J is TRBJ1-1; no clear D. This CDR3 is built from 13 residues. Trimming left V 3 bases short and J 5 bases short, with 10 bases between. The V gene's germline CDR1 is LNHDA and CDR2 SQIVND (reference sequence). CDR3 sequence reads: CASSILSSTEAFF. In DNA, the CDR3 is TGTGCCAGTAGTATTTTATCTTCGACTGAAGCTTTCTTT.

The V and J genes are TRBV11-3 and TRBJ2-7; TRBD2 agrees at 11 bases. V trimming: 6 bases; J trimming: 0 bases; junction bases outside the gene matches: 1. This CDR3 has 14 residues. The germline V gene encodes CDR1 SGHNT and CDR2 YENEEA. CDR3 in DNA: TGTGCCAGCAGTCTAGCGGGAGGCTCCTACGAGCAGTACTTC. Encoded protein: CASSLAGGSYEQYF.

The chain couples TRBV7-2 to TRBJ2-4, with D possibly being TRBD1 (5 bases). Germline CDR1 SGHTA, CDR2 FQGNSA. This CDR3 has 14 amino acids. V was clipped by 6 bases and J by 0 bases, with 9 bases between them. This CDR3 reads CASRETVAKNIQYF. In DNA, the CDR3 is TGTGCCAGCAGAGAGACAGTAGCCAAAAACATTCAGTACTTC.

The rearrangement joins TRBV6-2 or TRBV6-3 to TRBJ1-5, with 7 bases fitting TRBD1. The CDR3 extends over 16 amino acids. Unmatched junction bases numbered 12, after V lost 5 bases and J lost 5 bases. Looked up from germline, CDR1 is MNHEY and CDR2 is SVGEGT. CDR3 coding DNA: TGTGCCAGCAGTCAAAGCTCCATGACAGGGTATCAGCCCCAGCATTTT. Amino acid sequence: CASSQSSMTGYQPQHF.

The V gene is TRBV19, the J gene TRBJ2-7, with 7 nucleotides matching TRBD2. Germline lookup yields CDR1 LNHDA and CDR2 SQIVND (reference sequence). Trimming cost V 7 bases and J 6 bases; bases outside gene matches: 12. The CDR3 length is 14 residues. The CDR3 is CASKSELANGEQYF. In DNA form, the CDR3 reads TGTGCCAGTAAGAGTGAACTAGCGAATGGCGAGCAGTACTTC.

The rearrangement joins TRBV19 to TRBJ1-2, with TRBD1 identical over 12 bases. The CDR3 consists of 14 residues. Germline-derived CDR1 and CDR2 are LNHDA and SQIVND (reference sequence). V was clipped by 6 bases and J by 8 bases; unmatched bases: 7. As DNA, the CDR3 is TGTGCCAGTAGGGGTAGGGACAGGGGGCTCGGCTACACCTTC. Its protein is CASRGRDRGLGYTF.